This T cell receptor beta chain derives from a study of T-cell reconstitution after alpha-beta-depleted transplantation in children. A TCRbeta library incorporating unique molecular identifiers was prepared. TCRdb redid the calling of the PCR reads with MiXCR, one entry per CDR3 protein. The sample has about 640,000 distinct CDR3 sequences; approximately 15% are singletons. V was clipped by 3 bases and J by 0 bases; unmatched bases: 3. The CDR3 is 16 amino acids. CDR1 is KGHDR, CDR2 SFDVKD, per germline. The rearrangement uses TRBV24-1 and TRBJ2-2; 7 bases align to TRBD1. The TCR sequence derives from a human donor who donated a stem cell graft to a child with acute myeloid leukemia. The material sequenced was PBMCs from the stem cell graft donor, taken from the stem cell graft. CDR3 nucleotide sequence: TGTGCCACCAGTGATACGACAGGGTCGAACACCGGGGAGCTGTTTTTT. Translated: CATSDTTGSNTGELFF.